The 27 T cell receptor beta chains below come from one sample, sequenced in a study of T-cell memory formation after mild COVID-19 (dated by TCRdb to 2020 to 2023). Libraries were built with 5' RACE. The sequencer was an Illumina NovaSeq 6000. TCRdb reprocessed the public reads (quality trimming at Q25 with fastp, clone calling with MiXCR) and kept in-frame beta chains. Each entry is one CDR3 protein sequence, shown with its most common DNA and genes. Present in this sample are roughly 240,000 distinct CDR3 sequences, around 15% of which were seen just once. The ten biggest clones cover 22% of the sample. Sequenced input: PBMCs or a T cell subset sorted from them (not recorded which). The receptors were sampled from a man aged 18 to 29 who had mild COVID-19 (a few samples of this study predate the infection). The sample titles of this study are shuffled in the database, so cell type and time point are left out; the donor was told from shared clones.

The table lists this clonotype with a few counts. The chain recombines TRBV14 with TRBJ2-5; 7 bases are a match to TRBD1. Germline V CDR1 and CDR2: SGHDN, FVKESK. After removal of 1 base from V and 3 bases from J, the junction contained 5 bases not matched to a gene. The CDR3 spans 15 residues. CDR3 DNA: TGTGCCAGCAGCCAAGTCCCCGGACAGGAAGAGACCCAGTACTTC. Its translation is CASSQVPGQEETQYF.

The V gene is TRBV5-1, the J gene TRBJ2-2, with D tentatively TRBD1 (6 bases). The germline CDR1 and CDR2 sequences are SGHRS and YFSETQ. The CDR3 spans 16 residues. Trimming took 2 bases from V and 1 from J, leaving 12 bases between them. The CDR3 is CASSFAVQGNTGELFF. The DNA of the CDR3 is TGCGCCAGCAGCTTTGCAGTACAGGGGAACACCGGGGAGCTGTTTTTT.

The chain is built from TRBV7-9 and TRBJ1-1, with D hard to call. Germline-derived CDR1 and CDR2 are SEHNR and FQNEAQ (reference sequence). This CDR3 has 12 residues. V was pared by 6 bases and J by 1 base, with 6 bases between. The CDR3 coding sequence is TGTGCCAGCAGGTTGGCGAACACTGAAGCTTTCTTT. Translation: CASRLANTEAFF. Full variable domain (outside the CDR3, taken from reference TRBV7-9 and TRBJ1-1): DTGVSQNPRHKITKRGQNVTFRCDPISEHNRLYWYRQTLGQGPEFLTYFQNEAQLEKSRLLSDRFSAERPKGSFSTLEIQRTEQGDSAMYLCASRLANTEAFFGQGTRLTVV.

The chain has TRBV30 and TRBJ2-7; no reliable D call. Trimming stripped 5 bases from V and 3 bases from J, with 11 bases between. The CDR3 has 12 amino acids. Germline V gene lookup returns CDR1 GTSNPN and CDR2 SVGIG (reference sequence). The CDR3 DNA sequence: TGTGCCTGGGCCCATTGGGGCTACGAGCAGTACTTC. This translates into CAWAHWGYEQYF.

The chain links TRBV6-6 to TRBJ2-3, with a tentative D call TRBD2 (6 bases). Trimming removed 3 bases from V and 0 bases from J, with 16 bases in between. The CDR3 totals 17 residues. The germline V gene has CDR1 MNHNY and CDR2 SVGAGI (reference sequence). DNA of the CDR3: TGTGCCAGCAGTTATGATTTGCGGGGACCTAGCACAGATACGCAGTATTTT. It translates to CASSYDLRGPSTDTQYF.

Only a few counts were recorded for this clonotype. CDR3 in DNA: TGTGCCAGTAGTAGGGACTCACGACGCGGGGAGCAGTACTTC. This translates into CASSRDSRRGEQYF. The chain uses TRBV19 and TRBJ2-7, with a possible D match to TRBD2 (6 bases). Germline CDR1 reads LNHDA; CDR2 reads SQIVND (reference sequence). Trimming left V 4 bases short and J 7 bases short, with 17 bases between. The CDR3 spans 14 residues.

The chain links TRBV15 to TRBJ2-7; D could derive from TRBD1 or TRBD2 (6 bases each). The V end lost 6 bases, the J end lost 7 bases, and 16 bases lay between the germline ends. The germline CDR1 and CDR2 sequences are LNHNV and YYDKDF (reference sequence). CDR3 length: 13 amino acids. The DNA for the CDR3 is TGTGCCACCAGTAAAGAGGGGGGTTGGGAGCAGTACGTC. Encoded protein: CATSKEGGWEQYV.

This clonotype was picked up a small number of times. The CDR3 reads CASSYADRGDGYTF. The CDR3 DNA is TGTGCCAGCAGTTACGCCGACAGGGGGGATGGCTACACCTTC. The chain couples TRBV6-6 to TRBJ1-2; TRBD1 agrees at 9 bases. This CDR3 is 14 amino acids long. Germline assignment: CDR1 MNHNY and CDR2 SVGAGI (reference sequence). J lost 6 bases, V lost 2 bases, and 4 bases had no gene match.

The chain combines TRBV4-3 with TRBJ1-5; TRBD1 matches 8 bases. The CDR3 is made up of 18 amino acids. Losses at the gene ends were 4 bases for V and 5 bases for J; bases not matched to a gene: 16. Germline V gene sequence: CDR1 LGHNA, CDR2 YSLEER. As DNA, the CDR3 is TGCGCCAGCAGCCGGTCTCAGTTCAGGGACAGGACATATCAGCCCCAGCATTTT. Residues: CASSRSQFRDRTYQPQHF.

This clonotype was found a few times. CDR3 residues: CASSPRGQGAFPGELFF. DNA of the CDR3: TGCGCCAGCAGCCCCCGGGGACAGGGGGCGTTTCCCGGGGAGCTGTTTTTT. J is TRBJ2-2 and V is TRBV5-1, with 12 positions matching TRBD1. V dropped 4 bases and J dropped 6; count of bases not matched to a gene: 10. Germline V CDR1 and CDR2: SGHRS, YFSETQ. The CDR3 sequence is 17 residues long.

The chain employs TRBV21-1 and TRBJ2-5; the D segment call TRBD2 is taken from the table without a DNA check. TRBV21-1 is deemed a pseudogene. The CDR3 length is 13 residues. CDR3 bases: TGTGCCAGCAGCCTTGGGCCTGAAAAGACCCAGTACTTC. As protein: CASSLGPEKTQYF.

The chain employs TRBV5-1 and TRBJ2-3; 11 positions agree with TRBD2. Germline trimming cut 2 bases from V and 4 bases from J; bases unmatched to any gene: 6. Germline CDR1 and CDR2: SGHRS and YFSETQ. The CDR3 totals 16 residues. CDR3 sequence (DNA): TGCGCCAGCAGCTTTAGCGGGGGGGCCGGCGCAGATACGCAGTATTTT. Protein: CASSFSGGAGADTQYF.

The rearrangement joins TRBV7-2 to TRBJ2-3, with TRBD2 as a possible D gene (6 bases). Trimming left V 6 bases short and J 6 bases short, with 10 bases between. This CDR3 comprises 12 residues. Germline CDR1 and CDR2: SGHTA and FQGNSA. The DNA for the CDR3 is TGTGCCAGCAGACGGACTACCGATACGCAGTATTTT. Residues: CASRRTTDTQYF.

V is TRBV11-2 and J is TRBJ2-5; 9 bases fit TRBD2. The V and J ends lost 2 bases and 4 bases, in that order; junction bases with no gene match: 5. This CDR3 has 15 amino acids. Germline V lookup: CDR1 SGHAT, CDR2 FQNNGV. The CDR3 DNA reads TGTGCCAGCAGCTTACTAGCGGGGTTTGGAGAGACCCAGTACTTC. Its translation is CASSLLAGFGETQYF.

V and J are TRBV4-1 and TRBJ1-6; 8 nucleotides line up with TRBD1. After removal of 1 base from V and 8 bases from J, the junction contained 7 bases not matched to a gene. This CDR3 is built from 16 residues. CDR1 and CDR2 (germline): MGHRA, YSYEKL. CDR3 region: CASSQAGAGGYSPLHF. CDR3 DNA sequence: TGCGCCAGCAGCCAAGCGGGGGCAGGGGGCTATTCACCCCTCCACTTT.

This sequence joins TRBV5-1 and TRBJ2-5; D uncertain. CDR1 and CDR2 (germline): SGHRS, YFSETQ. The CDR3 covers 13 residues. V gave up 0 bases and J gave up 3 bases, with 6 bases separating them. The CDR3 is CASSLGAEETQYF. The CDR3 region has the DNA TGCGCCAGCAGCTTGGGGGCGGAAGAGACCCAGTACTTC.

This clonotype occurred many times. The chain employs TRBV5-1 and TRBJ1-1, with 10 bases aligning to TRBD1. This CDR3 contains 15 residues. The ends lost 3 bases at V and 1 base at J; junction bases unmatched: 3. The V gene's germline CDR1 is SGHRS and CDR2 YFSETQ. The CDR3 sequence is CASSWTGGSNTEAFF. The CDR3 nucleotides are TGCGCCAGCAGCTGGACAGGGGGATCGAACACTGAAGCTTTCTTT.

This clonotype was seen more than once but under ten times. The rearrangement links TRBV7-8 to TRBJ1-5; no definite D call. This CDR3 spans 15 amino acids. V lost 1 base and J 2 bases, leaving 9 bases between the germline ends. Germline V gene sequence: CDR1 SGHVS, CDR2 FQNEAQ. The DNA of the CDR3 is TGTGCCAGCAGCTTAGAGGGCAGGCGCAATCAGCCCCAGCATTTT. The encoded protein is CASSLEGRRNQPQHF.

The chain joins TRBV11-2 to TRBJ2-6; 8 bases line up with TRBD1. The CDR3 totals 18 residues. After removal of 1 base from V and 0 bases from J, the junction contained 5 bases not matched to a gene. Germline V CDR1 and CDR2: SGHAT, FQNNGV. The CDR3 DNA reads as TGTGCCAGCAGCTTAGCAGCAGGGGGCGACTCTGGGGCCAACGTCCTGACTTTC. It encodes CASSLAAGGDSGANVLTF.

This clonotype was detected only a few times. The chain employs TRBV4-1 and TRBJ1-1, with D maybe TRBD1 (5 bases). Germline values: CDR1 MGHRA, CDR2 YSYEKL. The CDR3 runs to 14 residues. V lost 2 bases, J lost 5 bases, and 12 bases lay in between. The CDR3 is CASSQPGEETEAFF. In DNA form, the CDR3 reads TGCGCCAGCAGCCAACCGGGGGAGGAGACTGAAGCTTTCTTT.

This sequence joins TRBV7-2 and TRBJ2-2; TRBD2 aligns across 8 bases. The CDR3 runs 14 residues. Germline trimming cut 4 bases from V and 5 bases from J; bases unmatched to any gene: 3. CDR1 is SGHTA, CDR2 FQGNSA, per germline. As DNA, the CDR3 is TGTGCCAGCAGCTGGACTAGCATTACCGGGGAGCTGTTTTTT. Encoded protein: CASSWTSITGELFF.

The chain is built from TRBV4-3 and TRBJ2-1, with D possibly TRBD2 on 5 matching bases. The CDR3 sequence is 15 residues long. CDR1 LGHNA and CDR2 YSLEER come from the germline V gene. V was shortened by 1 base and J by 3 bases, with 10 bases between the two germline ends. Here the CDR3 reads CASSQGTSNYNEQFF. The CDR3 nucleotides read TGCGCCAGCAGCCAAGGAACTAGTAACTACAATGAGCAGTTCTTC.

Only a few counts were recorded for this clonotype. The chain couples TRBV5-1 to TRBJ2-3, with TRBD2 identical over 8 bases. Germline assignment: CDR1 SGHRS and CDR2 YFSETQ. J was trimmed by 5 bases and V by 0 bases; bases with no gene match: 5. The CDR3 length is 15 residues. The chain's CDR3 is CASSLATSVVDTQYF. CDR3 nucleotide sequence: TGCGCCAGCAGCTTGGCGACTAGCGTCGTAGATACGCAGTATTTT.

The chain links TRBV12-3 or TRBV12-4 to TRBJ1-3; D gene unclear. Trimming removed 3 bases at V and 7 bases at J, with 16 bases between. The CDR3 runs to 15 residues. In DNA, the CDR3 is TGTGCCAGCAGTTTGCTGGCGTCCGGGATTAACACCATATATTTT. Protein: CASSLLASGINTIYF.

This clonotype appeared a few times. J is TRBJ2-3 and V is TRBV5-5, with TRBD1 identical over 10 bases. The ends lost 0 bases at V and 5 bases at J; junction bases unmatched: 6. The CDR3 length is 16 residues. Germline V gene lookup returns CDR1 SGHKS and CDR2 YYEKEE (reference sequence). CDR3 DNA sequence: TGTGCCAGCAGCTTGGAGGGACAGGGGTCCGGAGATACGCAGTATTTT. This codes for CASSLEGQGSGDTQYF.

This clonotype came up a few times. V and J are TRBV4-3 and TRBJ1-6; D remains unclear. Germline assignment: CDR1 LGHNA and CDR2 YSLEER. CDR3 length: 15 residues. V lost 0 bases and J 5 bases, leaving 8 bases between the germline ends. As DNA, the CDR3 is TGCGCCAGCAGCCAAGATGGAGGGAATAATTCACCCCTCCACTTT. As protein: CASSQDGGNNSPLHF.

The chain is built from TRBV18 and TRBJ1-2; 10 bases match TRBD1. Germline loops: CDR1 KGHSH, CDR2 LQKENI. The CDR3 is made up of 13 amino acids. J was trimmed by 8 bases and V by 3 bases; bases with no gene match: 3. The CDR3 nucleotides read TGTGCCAGCTCACCGGGGACAGGGGAAGGCTACACCTTC. This sequence encodes CASSPGTGEGYTF.